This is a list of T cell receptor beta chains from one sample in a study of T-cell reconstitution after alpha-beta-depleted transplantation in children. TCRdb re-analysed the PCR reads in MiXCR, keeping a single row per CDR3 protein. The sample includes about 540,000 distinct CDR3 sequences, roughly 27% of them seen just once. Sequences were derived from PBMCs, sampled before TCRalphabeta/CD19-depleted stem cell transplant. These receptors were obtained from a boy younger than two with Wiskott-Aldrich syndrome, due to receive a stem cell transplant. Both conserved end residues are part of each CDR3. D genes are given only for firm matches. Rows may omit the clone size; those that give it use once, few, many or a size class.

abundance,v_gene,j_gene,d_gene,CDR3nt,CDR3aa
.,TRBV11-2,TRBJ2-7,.,TGTGCCAGCAGCTTAGTCTGGTTTACACGGATCTACGAGCAGTACTTC,CASSLVWFTRIYEQYF
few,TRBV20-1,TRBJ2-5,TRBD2,TGCAGTGCTAGACGTCCGCTTGGGACTAGCGGGAGATGGGGGCAAGAGACCCAGTACTTC,CSARRPLGTSGRWGQETQYF
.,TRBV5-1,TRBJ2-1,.,TGCGCCAGCAGCTTGTCCCTTACTGAGCAGTTCTTC,CASSLSLTEQFF
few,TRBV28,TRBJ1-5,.,TGTGCCAGCACCTCGAACTGGGGAAGCAATCAGCCCCAGCATTTT,CASTSNWGSNQPQHF
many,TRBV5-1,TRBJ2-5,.,TGCGCCAGCAGCTTGGATTCGGAGACCCAGTACTTC,CASSLDSETQYF
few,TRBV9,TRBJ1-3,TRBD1,TGTGCCAGCAGCGGCAGGGGGTTCCCTGGGGACACCATATATTTT,CASSGRGFPGDTIYF
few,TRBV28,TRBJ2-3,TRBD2,TGTGCCAGCAGCCAAGCGGGAGACACAGATACGCAGTATTTT,CASSQAGDTDTQYF
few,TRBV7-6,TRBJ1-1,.,TGTGCCAGCAGCCCGACCCGGGGCCTCCAAGCTTTCTTT,CASSPTRGLQAFF
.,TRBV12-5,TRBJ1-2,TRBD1,TGTGCTAGTGGTTCCAATTCCCTGACAGGGGGGCTCTATGGCTACACCTTC,CASGSNSLTGGLYGYTF
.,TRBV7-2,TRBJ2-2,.,TGTGCCAGCATAACCTTCCCGAGACCCGGGGAGCTGTTTTTT,CASITFPRPGELFF
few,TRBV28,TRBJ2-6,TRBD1,TGTGCCAGCGGGGCGGTTATGGGGACAGGGGTTCTCTCTGGGGCCAACGTCCTGACTTTC,CASGAVMGTGVLSGANVLTF
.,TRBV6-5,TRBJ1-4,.,TGTGCCAGCAGTTACCTGACAGGTCGGAATGAAAAACTGTTTTTT,CASSYLTGRNEKLFF
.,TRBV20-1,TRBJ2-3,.,TGCAGTGCTAGACCCACAGGGTTGGATACGCAGTATTTT,CSARPTGLDTQYF
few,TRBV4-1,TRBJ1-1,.,TGCGCCAGCAGCCTTTGGGCGGGGATCTGGTCTGAAGCTTTCTTT,CASSLWAGIWSEAFF
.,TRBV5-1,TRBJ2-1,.,TGCGCCAGCAGCTTCCTGGGCTGGGAGCAGTTCTTC,CASSFLGWEQFF
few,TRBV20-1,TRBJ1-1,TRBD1,TGCAGTGCTAGCCAGGGGGTAAACATGAACACTGAAGCTTTCTTT,CSASQGVNMNTEAFF
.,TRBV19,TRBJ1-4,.,TGTGCCAGTAGTATCGACGGCTCAACTAATGAAAAACTGTTTTTT,CASSIDGSTNEKLFF
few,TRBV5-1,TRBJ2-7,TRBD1,TGCGCCAGCAGCCCCGCCCTGACTTGGGACAGATCCTACGAGCAGTACTTC,CASSPALTWDRSYEQYF
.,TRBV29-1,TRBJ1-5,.,TGCAGCGTGGCGGTGGGAAGCAATCAGCCCCAGCATTTT,CSVAVGSNQPQHF
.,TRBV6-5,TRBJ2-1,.,TGTGCCAGCAGTTACGCTTCAGGACTTGAGCAGTTCTTC,CASSYASGLEQFF
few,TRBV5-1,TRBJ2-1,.,TGCGCCAGCAGCTTGGTGGGGGGGCGAAGTGAGCAGTTCTTC,CASSLVGGRSEQFF
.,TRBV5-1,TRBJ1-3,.,TGCGCCAGCAGCTTGGGATTTCCGGCCAGAGGAGGAAACACCATATATTTT,CASSLGFPARGGNTIYF
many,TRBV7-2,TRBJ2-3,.,TGTGCCAGCAGCTTAGATGGAAGCACAGATACGCAGTATTTT,CASSLDGSTDTQYF
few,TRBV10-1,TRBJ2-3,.,TGCGCCAGCAGTGACACCACAGATACGCAGTATTTT,CASSDTTDTQYF
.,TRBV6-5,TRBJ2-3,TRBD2,TGTGCCAGCAGTTGGACTAGCGGGAGGGCTACGCAGTATTTT,CASSWTSGRATQYF
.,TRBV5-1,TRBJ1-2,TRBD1,TGCGCCAGCAGCTTGGCCGACAGGGCCAGGGGCTACACCTTC,CASSLADRARGYTF